The sequence of this TCR beta chain was determined in a study of identifying expanded T cells in peripheral blood. During the collection period, no donor immune events like infections were recorded. Comment on this clone: Its antigen is not identified.

Broader study findings: Differentially abundant clones: around 1.2 between replicates, just under 17 at roughly 13 days, less than 25 at four. Clone count variance between approximately two-week samples rose with total template count.

Clones were sequenced by immunoSEQ multiplex PCR, and TCRdb holds only the in-frame ones, with some missing. The sample has under 130,000 clones; roughly 91% are singletons. The CDR3 sequence is 15 residues long. The V and J ends lost 1 base and 5 bases, in that order; junction bases with no gene match: 5. Germline assignment: CDR1 LGHNA and CDR2 YSLEER. The sequencing sample was made of blood. This chain links TRBV4-3 with TRBJ2-5; TRBD1 matches 9 bases. The clonotype originates from a person aged 18 to 75 in good health. CDR3 in amino acids: CASSQGTGAVETQYF. CDR3 bases: TGCGCCAGCAGCCAAGGGACAGGGGCAGTGGAGACCCAGTACTTC.